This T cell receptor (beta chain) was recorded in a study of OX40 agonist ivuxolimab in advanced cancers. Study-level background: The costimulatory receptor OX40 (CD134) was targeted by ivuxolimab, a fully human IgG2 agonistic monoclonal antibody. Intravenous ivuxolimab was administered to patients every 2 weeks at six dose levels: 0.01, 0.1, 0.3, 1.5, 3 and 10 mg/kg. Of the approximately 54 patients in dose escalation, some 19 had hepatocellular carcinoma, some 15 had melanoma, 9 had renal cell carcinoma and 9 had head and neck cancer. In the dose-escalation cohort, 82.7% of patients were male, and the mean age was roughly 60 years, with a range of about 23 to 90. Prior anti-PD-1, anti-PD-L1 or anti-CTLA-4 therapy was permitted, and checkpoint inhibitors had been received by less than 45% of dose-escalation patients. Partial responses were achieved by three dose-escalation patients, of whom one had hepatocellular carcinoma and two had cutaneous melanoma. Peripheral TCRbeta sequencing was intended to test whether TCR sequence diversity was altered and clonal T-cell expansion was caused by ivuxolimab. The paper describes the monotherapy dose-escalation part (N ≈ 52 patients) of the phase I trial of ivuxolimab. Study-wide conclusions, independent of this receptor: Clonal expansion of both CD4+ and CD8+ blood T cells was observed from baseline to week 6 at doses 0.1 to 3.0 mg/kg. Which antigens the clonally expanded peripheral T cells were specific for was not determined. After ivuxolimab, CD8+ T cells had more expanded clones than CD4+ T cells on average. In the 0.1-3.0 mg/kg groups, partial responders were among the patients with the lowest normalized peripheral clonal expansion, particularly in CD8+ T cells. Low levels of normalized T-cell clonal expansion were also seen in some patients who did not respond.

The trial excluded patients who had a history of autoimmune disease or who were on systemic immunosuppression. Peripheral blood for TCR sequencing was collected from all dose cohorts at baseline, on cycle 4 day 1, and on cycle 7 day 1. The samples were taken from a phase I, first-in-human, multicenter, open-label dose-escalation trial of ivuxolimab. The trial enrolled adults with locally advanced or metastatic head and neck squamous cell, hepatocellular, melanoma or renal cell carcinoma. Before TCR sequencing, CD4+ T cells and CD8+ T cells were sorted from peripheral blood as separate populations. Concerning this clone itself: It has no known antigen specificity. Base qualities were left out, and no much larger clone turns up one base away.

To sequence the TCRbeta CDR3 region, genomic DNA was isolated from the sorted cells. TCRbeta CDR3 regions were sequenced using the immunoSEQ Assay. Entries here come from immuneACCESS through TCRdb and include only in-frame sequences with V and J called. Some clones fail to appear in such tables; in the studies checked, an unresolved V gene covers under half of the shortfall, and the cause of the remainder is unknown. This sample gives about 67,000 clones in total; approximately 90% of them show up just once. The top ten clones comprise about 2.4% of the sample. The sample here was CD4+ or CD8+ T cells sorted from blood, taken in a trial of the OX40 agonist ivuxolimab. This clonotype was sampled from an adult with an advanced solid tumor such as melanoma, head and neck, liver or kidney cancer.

CDR3 reads: CASSRSRAEGSNEQYF. The DNA sequence reads TGTGCCAGTAGCCGATCTCGGGCGGAGGGCTCAAACGAGCAGTACTTC. This sequence uses TRBV19 and TRBJ2-7; the D gene is perhaps TRBD2, from 6 matching bases. The CDR3 contains 16 residues, cysteine and phenylalanine counted. The CDR3 DNA has 48 bases and is translated from base 1. From the germline V gene (reference sequence), CDR1 is LNHDA and CDR2 is SQIVND. V is pared back by 6 bases and J by 5 bases, with 23 bases lying between the germline termini.